A single sample is the source of the 28 T cell receptor beta chains below, sequenced in a study of CD8+ T cells in alopecia areata. Treatment indicated: oral pan-JAK inhibitor, 5-10 mg twice daily. As the sequencing template, cDNA was produced by extracting RNA and reverse transcribing it. The protocol was immunoSEQ multiplex PCR, while the TCRdb copy is restricted to in-frame clones and leaves out a portion. The table includes 200,000 to 250,000 clones, around 66% detected once. The source was CD4+ T cells sorted from blood, collected around week 42, from a patient treated with tofacitinib. The source is a human donor with alopecia areata.

The chain uses TRBV18 and TRBJ1-2, with 10 bases lining up with TRBD1. Germline CDR1 is KGHSH and CDR2 is LQKENI. The CDR3 consists of 14 residues. V shed 6 bases, J shed 2 bases, and the junction held 3 bases outside the gene matches. The DNA of the CDR3 is TGTGCCAGCTCTCGACAGGGGGCGAACTATGGCTACACCTTC. This gives the protein CASSRQGANYGYTF.

The chain uses TRBV25-1 and TRBJ1-3; unclear D gene. V lost 8 bases and J 0 bases, leaving 2 bases between the germline ends. The germline CDR1 and CDR2 sequences are MGHDK and SYGVNS. CDR3 length equals 11 residues. The CDR3 nucleotides are TGTGCCAGCCGCTCTGGAAACACCATATATTTT. Its translation is CASRSGNTIYF.

V gene TRBV18 combines with J gene TRBJ1-5; the D is unclear. CDR1 KGHSH and CDR2 LQKENI come from the germline V gene. The V end was cut by 4 bases, the J end by 4 bases, with 8 bases between. This CDR3 spans 13 amino acids. The CDR3 spells CASSQIRNQPQHF. For the CDR3, the DNA is TGTGCCAGCTCACAAATTCGGAATCAGCCCCAGCATTTT.

This chain joins TRBV4-2 and TRBJ2-6, with TRBD2 as a possible D gene (6 bases). Germline values: CDR1 LGHNA, CDR2 YNFKEQ. V lost 1 base to trimming and J lost 9 bases, with 13 bases between them. The CDR3 length is 15 residues. CDR3 coding DNA: TGTGCCAGCAGCCAAGTGATGCGGGGAAGCAACGTCCTGACTTTC. Amino acid sequence: CASSQVMRGSNVLTF.

This rearrangement joins TRBV30 to TRBJ1-1; 9 bases match TRBD1. CDR1 and CDR2 (germline): GTSNPN, SVGIG (reference sequence). This CDR3 spans 13 amino acids. Trimming took 4 bases from V and 4 from J; bases not matched to a gene: 4. The DNA for the CDR3 is TGTGCCTGGACTCAGACAGGGGGCACTGAAGCTTTCTTT. This codes for CAWTQTGGTEAFF.

The CDR3 spells CSVEDSANYGYTF. CDR3 coding DNA: TGCAGCGTTGAGGACAGCGCTAACTATGGCTACACCTTC. The chain uses TRBV29-1 and TRBJ1-2; the D gene is possibly TRBD1 (6 bases). The germline V gene encodes CDR1 SQVTM and CDR2 ANQGSEA. The V gene lost 3 bases and the J gene lost 0 bases, with 8 bases spanning the gap. The CDR3 has 13 amino acids.

The rearrangement uses TRBV6-5 and TRBJ1-2; D not certain. Germline CDR1 reads MNHEY; CDR2 reads SVGAGI. Between the trimmed V and J ends, which lost 5 bases and 6 bases, there was a span of 16 bases. This CDR3 comprises 14 residues. The CDR3 nucleotides read TGTGCCAGCAGTCCGTTAAGGACGACGCATGGCTACACCTTC. It is translated as CASSPLRTTHGYTF.

This sequence joins TRBV6-6 and TRBJ1-5, with a tentative D call TRBD1 (5 bases). Germline-derived CDR1 and CDR2 are MNHNY and SVGAGI (reference sequence). The CDR3 totals 14 residues. V lost 7 bases and J 0 bases, leaving 10 bases between the germline ends. CDR3 coding DNA: TGTGCCAGCAAGCAGGGTTATAGCAATCAGCCCCAGCATTTT. Amino acid sequence: CASKQGYSNQPQHF.

This clone has a single count. This chain joins TRBV5-6 and TRBJ1-2; unclear D gene. From germline, CDR1 is SGHDT and CDR2 YYEEEE. The V end lost 0 bases, the J end lost 8 bases, and 11 bases lay between the germline ends. The CDR3 loop spans 13 amino acids. DNA for the CDR3: TGTGCCAGCAGCTTGGAAAGGGTACAAGGCTACACCTTC. This translates into CASSLERVQGYTF.

This clone was seen a handful of times. The chain carries TRBV4-1 and TRBJ1-1; no clear D. Looked up from germline, CDR1 is MGHRA and CDR2 is YSYEKL. CDR3 size: 14 residues. Between the trimmed V and J ends, which lost 3 bases and 3 bases, there was a span of 11 bases. The CDR3 region has the DNA TGCGCCAGCAGCCATGGTGGGTGGGACACTGAAGCTTTCTTT. Its protein is CASSHGGWDTEAFF.

This clone was detected a few times. This chain connects TRBV5-1 to TRBJ2-7; no firm D call. The CDR3 spans 14 residues. Germline loops: CDR1 SGHRS, CDR2 YFSETQ. V shed 4 bases and J shed 3 bases, with 14 bases lying between them. The CDR3 is CASSADGPYYEQYF. CDR3 in DNA: TGCGCCAGCAGCGCGGACGGTCCTTACTACGAGCAGTACTTC.

This chain joins TRBV2 and TRBJ1-6, with D maybe TRBD1 (5 bases). CDR1 is SNHLY, CDR2 FYNNEI, per germline. V dropped 5 bases and J dropped 8 bases, with 16 bases sitting between them. The CDR3 sequence is 15 residues long. The CDR3 DNA follows: TGTGCCAGCAGTAACCGCAGGGTAGGAGATTCACCCCTCCACTTT. Translating gives CASSNRRVGDSPLHF.

The rearrangement joins TRBV2 to TRBJ1-6; no clear D gene. Germline assignment: CDR1 SNHLY and CDR2 FYNNEI. This CDR3 comprises 14 residues. V was shortened by 3 bases and J by 7 bases, with 10 bases between the two germline ends. The CDR3 region has the DNA TGTGCCAGCAGTGAGGACGGCCAAAATTCACCCCTCCACTTT. This gives the protein CASSEDGQNSPLHF.

This chain joins TRBV30 and TRBJ1-6; a possible D gene is TRBD1 (5 bases). The germline gives CDR1 GTSNPN, CDR2 SVGIG (reference sequence). The CDR3 runs 14 residues. Trimming removed 3 bases from V and 7 bases from J, with 13 bases in between. The CDR3 sequence is CAWSPQGFNSPLHF. The CDR3 region has the DNA TGTGCCTGGAGCCCCCAGGGATTCAATTCACCCCTCCACTTT.

The V and J genes are TRBV14 and TRBJ1-2; 9 bases match TRBD1. Germline CDR1 and CDR2: SGHDN and FVKESK. Germline trimming cut 2 bases from V and 8 bases from J; bases unmatched to any gene: 6. This CDR3 has 14 amino acids. The CDR3 sequence: CASSQFPTGGGYTF. The CDR3, as DNA: TGTGCCAGCAGCCAATTTCCTACAGGGGGCGGCTACACCTTC. Variable domain in full (rest from reference TRBV14 and TRBJ1-2): EAGVTQFPSHSVIEKGQTVTLRCDPISGHDNLYWYRRVMGKEIKFLLHFVKESKQDESGMPNNRFLAERTGGTYSTLKVQPAELEDSGVYFCASSQFPTGGGYTFGSGTRLTVV.

Points on this clone: Distinct nucleotide sequences in the sample also encode this CDR3. V gene TRBV30 combines with J gene TRBJ1-5; D possibly corresponds to TRBD1 (5 bases). Trimming cost V 0 bases and J 4 bases, with 10 bases left between them. There are 14 residues in the CDR3. CDR1 and CDR2 from the germline V gene are GTSNPN and SVGIG (reference sequence). CDR3 in DNA: TGTGCCTGGAGTGTACTGGGGGGAAATCAGCCCCAGCATTTT. This sequence encodes CAWSVLGGNQPQHF. Using reference TRBV30 and TRBJ1-5 for the parts outside the CDR3, the full variable domain is SQTIHQWPATLVQPVGSPLSLECTVEGTSNPNLYWYRQAAGRGLQLLFYSVGIGQISSEVPQNLSASRPQDRQFILSSKKLLLSDSGFYLCAWSVLGGNQPQHFGDGTRLSIL.

CDR3 protein: CASSSAGHQPQHF. The CDR3 DNA reads as TGTGCCAGCAGTTCCGCAGGACATCAGCCCCAGCATTTT. The chain is built from TRBV27 and TRBJ1-5; unclear D gene. The CDR3 runs to 13 residues. Germline-derived CDR1 and CDR2 are MNHEY and SMNVEV (reference sequence). With 4 bases removed from V and 5 bases from J, the gap between germline ends came to 9 bases.

The chain couples TRBV29-1 to TRBJ2-7, with D perhaps being TRBD1 or TRBD2 (5 bases each). Per germline, CDR1 SQVTM and CDR2 ANQGSEA. V was shortened by 4 bases and J by 5 bases, with 12 bases between the two germline ends. The CDR3 runs 12 residues. CDR3 in amino acids: CSVVGGTNEQYF. DNA of the CDR3: TGCAGCGTTGTTGGGGGAACCAACGAGCAGTACTTC.

The J gene is TRBJ2-7, the V gene TRBV11-2, with 9 bases fitting TRBD2. The V gene's germline CDR1 is SGHAT and CDR2 FQNNGV. With 4 bases clipped from V and 0 bases from J, the junction kept 7 bases outside the gene matches. The CDR3 has 16 amino acids. The CDR3 coding sequence is TGTGCCAGCAGCTACCGCCCTAGCGGGGTCTCCTACGAGCAGTACTTC. Protein product: CASSYRPSGVSYEQYF.

V usage is TRBV29-1 and J usage is TRBJ1-2, with 9 positions matching TRBD1. This CDR3 has 12 amino acids. The germline V gene has CDR1 SQVTM and CDR2 ANQGSEA. The V and J ends lost 8 bases and 6 bases, in that order; junction bases with no gene match: 7. In DNA, the CDR3 is TGCAGCTATAGACAGGGGGAAGATGGCTACACCTTC. As protein: CSYRQGEDGYTF.

The chain couples TRBV29-1 to TRBJ2-5; possibly TRBD1 for D (6 bases). The DNA end lines up better with TRBJ2-7; the J call may be wrong. This CDR3 region has 15 residues. Germline CDR1 is SQVTM and CDR2 is ANQGSEA. The CDR3 region has the DNA TGCAGCGTCGACGATCCGGGACAACCCCACCGCGAGCAGTACTTC. This translates into CSVDDPGQPHREQYF.

The chain combines TRBV30 with TRBJ2-1; 7 nucleotides agree with TRBD2. Per the germline V gene, CDR1 is GTSNPN and CDR2 is SVGIG (reference sequence). CDR3 length: 13 residues. V lost 0 bases and J lost 12; bases outside the gene matches: 8. The CDR3 nucleotides read TGTGCCTGGAGTGTTTTAGCCGCTAGCGGGCAGTTCTTC. This sequence encodes CAWSVLAASGQFF.

This rearrangement joins TRBV7-2 to TRBJ2-1; no definite D call. Trimming pared 2 bases from V and 9 bases from J, leaving 2 bases between. The CDR3 runs to 10 residues. Germline-derived CDR1 and CDR2 are SGHTA and FQGNSA. CDR3 DNA: TGTGCCAGCAGCTTAAGTGAGCAGTTCTTC. Translating gives CASSLSEQFF. The entire variable domain, with the rest obtained from reference TRBV7-2 and TRBJ2-1, is as follows: GAGVSQSPSNKVTEKGKDVELRCDPISGHTALYWYRQSLGQGLEFLIYFQGNSAPDKSGLPSDRFSAERTGGSVSTLTIQRTQQEDSAVYLCASSLSEQFFGPGTRLTVL.

The chain couples TRBV30 to TRBJ2-3, with TRBD2 matching over 9 bases. With 4 bases clipped from V and 6 bases from J, the junction kept 8 bases outside the gene matches. Germline CDR1 is GTSNPN and CDR2 is SVGIG (reference sequence). CDR3 length: 14 residues. CDR3 DNA sequence: TGTGCCTGGATTGGGCTAGCGGGGACCGATACGCAGTATTTT. Translation gives CAWIGLAGTDTQYF.

The V gene is TRBV11-3, the J gene TRBJ2-1; a possible D gene is TRBD2 (6 bases). V was trimmed by 4 bases and J by 8 bases, leaving 9 bases between them. CDR3 size: 12 residues. Germline loops: CDR1 SGHNT, CDR2 YENEEA. This chain's CDR3 is CASSWGGYEQFF. The CDR3 DNA follows: TGTGCCAGCAGCTGGGGAGGATATGAGCAGTTCTTC.

The rearrangement joins TRBV30 to TRBJ1-1; possibly TRBD1 for D (6 bases). CDR1 and CDR2 (germline): GTSNPN, SVGIG (reference sequence). This CDR3 has 12 residues. The V end lost 3 bases, the J end lost 5 bases, and 10 bases lay between the germline ends. The DNA for the CDR3 is TGTGCCTGGAGCCCAGGGGCGACTGAAGCTTTCTTT. Translation: CAWSPGATEAFF.

The chain couples TRBV4-1 to TRBJ2-3; D unresolved. Trimming left V 0 bases short and J 6 bases short, with 10 bases between. The CDR3 is 14 residues long. Germline loops: CDR1 MGHRA, CDR2 YSYEKL. The chain's CDR3 is CASSQDHARDTQYF. CDR3 in DNA: TGCGCCAGCAGCCAAGATCACGCAAGGGATACGCAGTATTTT.

This clone turned up a few times. The V and J genes are TRBV11-2 and TRBJ2-3, with a weak D call TRBD2 (5 bases). Looked up from germline, CDR1 is SGHAT and CDR2 is FQNNGV. The CDR3 length is 16 residues. Trimming stripped 1 base from V and 2 bases from J, with 13 bases between. The DNA of the CDR3 is TGTGCCAGCAGCTTAGGGATTGGGCGGGTCACAGATACGCAGTATTTT. This encodes CASSLGIGRVTDTQYF.